The rows below give T cell receptor beta chains drawn from one sample of a study of identifying expanded T cells in peripheral blood. TCRdb's copy holds only in-frame clones and misses some; the assay was immunoSEQ multiplex PCR. The sample contains nearly 60,000 clones, roughly 90% of which appear only once. What was sequenced was blood. The receptors were gathered from a person between 18 and 69 years old in good health. Each CDR3 is given with its conserved first and last residue. A D gene is named only where the DNA matches it firmly. The listing skips clone size in some rows; elsewhere it reads once, few, many or a size class.

D gene	J gene	V gene	clone size	CDR3 protein	CDR3 DNA
NA	TRBJ2-7	TRBV9	NA	CASSFRLSSYEQYF	TGTGCCAGCAGCTTCAGGTTGTCCTCCTACGAGCAGTACTTC
TRBD2	TRBJ2-7	TRBV4-2	NA	CASSLGGRSSYEQYF	TGTGCCAGCAGCTTGGGAGGGAGGAGCTCCTACGAGCAGTACTTC
NA	TRBJ1-1	TRBV30	NA	CAWTRAYTEAFF	TGTGCCTGGACCAGGGCGTACACTGAAGCTTTCTTT
NA	TRBJ2-3	TRBV4-3	NA	CASSQDRSRKDTQYF	TGCGCCAGCAGCCAAGACCGGTCGAGGAAGGATACGCAGTATTTT
NA	TRBJ2-1	TRBV5-1	NA	CASSRTGGNYNEQFF	TGCGCCAGCAGCCGGACAGGAGGGAACTACAATGAGCAGTTCTTC
NA	TRBJ2-5	TRBV7-9	NA	CASSAGQFGVGTQYF	TGTGCCAGCAGCGCGGGACAGTTTGGGGTGGGGACCCAGTACTTC
NA	TRBJ1-3	TRBV7-2	once	CASSSDGGSPGNTIYF	TGTGCCAGCAGCTCTGACGGGGGGTCACCCGGAAACACCATATATTTT
TRBD2	TRBJ2-5	TRBV7-2	NA	CASSIPSGQETQYF	TGTGCCAGCAGCATCCCTAGCGGCCAGGAGACCCAGTACTTC
NA	TRBJ1-2	TRBV7-2	NA	CASSPDKNYGYTF	TGTGCCAGCAGCCCCGACAAAAACTATGGCTACACCTTC
TRBD1	TRBJ2-3	TRBV18	NA	CASSPIPGQGAADTQYF	TGTGCCAGCTCACCAATACCGGGACAGGGAGCCGCAGATACGCAGTATTTT
TRBD2	TRBJ2-7	TRBV6-1	NA	CASSTSGGPEQYF	TGTGCCAGCAGTACTAGCGGGGGCCCGGAGCAGTACTTC
NA	TRBJ2-3	TRBV5-1	NA	CASSLGTTDTQYF	TGCGCCAGCAGTCTGGGGACCACAGATACGCAGTATTTT
NA	TRBJ2-2	TRBV27	NA	CASSSRVAGELFF	TGTGCCAGCAGCTCCAGGGTTGCCGGGGAGCTGTTTTTT
TRBD1	TRBJ2-5	TRBV18	NA	CASSRTGQETQYF	TGTGCCAGCTCTCGGACAGGCCAAGAGACCCAGTACTTC
TRBD2	TRBJ2-5	TRBV11-2	NA	CASSLFAGTSGRETQYF	TGTGCCAGCAGCTTATTCGCCGGGACTAGCGGTCGAGAGACCCAGTACTTC
NA	TRBJ2-1	TRBV29-1	NA	CSVDDEQFF	TGCAGCGTAGATGATGAGCAGTTCTTC